This is a list of T cell receptor beta chains from one sample in a study of blood T cell repertoires in COVID-19. The protocol was immunoSEQ multiplex PCR, while the TCRdb copy is restricted to in-frame clones and leaves out a portion. The data contain some 40,000 clones, nearly 90% of them singletons. Material for sequencing was peripheral blood. The receptors were sampled from a human donor in a cohort sampled during active COVID-19. Each CDR3 is given with its conserved first and last residue. A D gene is named only where the DNA matches it firmly.

j_call d_call v_call cdr3_aa
TRBJ2-1 - TRBV7-3 CASAGEGGADEQFF
TRBJ1-5 - TRBV12-3/TRBV12-4 CASRVGVGEPQHF
TRBJ1-6 TRBD1 TRBV6-6 CASMTWGQGSSPLHF
TRBJ2-1 TRBD1 TRBV5-1 CASRTTGGHYNEQFF
TRBJ2-3 - TRBV27 CASSSTLASDTQYF
TRBJ2-5 - TRBV19 CASRSGGETQYF
TRBJ2-5 - TRBV5-4 CASSLPGETQYF
TRBJ2-3 TRBD2 TRBV4-2 CASSQDSSGFTDTQYF
TRBJ2-6 - TRBV4-1 CASSSPGTGANVLTF
TRBJ1-5 TRBD1 TRBV6-1 CASSGRQGVSGQPQHF
TRBJ1-6 - TRBV6-4 CASSDSDSPSSPLHF
TRBJ2-7 TRBD1 TRBV15 CATSREQGLDGEQYF
TRBJ2-7 - TRBV18 CASSRTTQGLDEQYF
TRBJ1-3 - TRBV5-4 CASSLVGSGNTIYF
TRBJ1-2 - TRBV5-1 CASSLFPGANYGYTF
TRBJ1-5 TRBD1 TRBV19 CASRGQGAFSNQPQHF
TRBJ2-4 - TRBV3-1/TRBV3-2 CASSLSRDILAKNIQYF
TRBJ1-4 - TRBV7-9 CASSLASSRHEKLFF
TRBJ2-2 - TRBV28 CASSSSGAGELFF
TRBJ2-5 - TRBV28 CASSLEPDQETQYF
TRBJ2-2 - TRBV18 CASSRGGTVGVGELFF
TRBJ1-1 - TRBV28 CASSFPSLMDTEAFF
TRBJ1-2 TRBD1 TRBV6-5 CASSYRDRGNYGYTF
TRBJ1-1 - TRBV5-1 CASSLVGGNTEAFF
TRBJ2-7 - TRBV20-1 CSARGVGVQYF